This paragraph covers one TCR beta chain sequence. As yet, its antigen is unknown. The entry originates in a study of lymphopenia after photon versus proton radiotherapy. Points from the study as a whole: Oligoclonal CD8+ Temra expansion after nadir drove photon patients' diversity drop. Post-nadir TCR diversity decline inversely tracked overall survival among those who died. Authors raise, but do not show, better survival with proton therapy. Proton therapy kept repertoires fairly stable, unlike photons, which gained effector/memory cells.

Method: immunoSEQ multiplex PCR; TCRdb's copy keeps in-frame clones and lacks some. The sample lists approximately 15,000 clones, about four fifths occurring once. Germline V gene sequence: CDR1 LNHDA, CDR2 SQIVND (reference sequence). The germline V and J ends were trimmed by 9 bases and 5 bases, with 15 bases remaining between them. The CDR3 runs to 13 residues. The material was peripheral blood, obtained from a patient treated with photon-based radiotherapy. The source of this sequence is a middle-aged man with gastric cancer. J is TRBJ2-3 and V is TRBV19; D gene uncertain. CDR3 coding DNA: TGTGCCAGCAGCCCGGGTGGTAAAGATACGCAGTATTTT. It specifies CASSPGGKDTQYF. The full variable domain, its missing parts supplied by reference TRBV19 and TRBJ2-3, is DGGITQSPKYLFRKEGQNVTLSCEQNLNHDAMYWYRQDPGQGLRLIYYSQIVNDFQKGDIAEGYSVSREKKESFPLTVTSAQKNPTAFYLCASSPGGKDTQYFGPGTRLTVL.